The text below deals with one TCR beta chain. Its cognate antigen is unknown. These data belong to a study of shared clonotypes between healthy human individuals. Study-level findings and limits: Large depth notwithstanding, sorted-subset sequencing proved incomplete by rarefaction.

The CDR3 spans 13 residues. V dropped 2 bases and J dropped 3 bases, with 8 bases sitting between them. Germline CDR1 SEHNR, CDR2 FQNEAQ (reference sequence). The data were produced by immunoSEQ multiplex PCR, yet TCRdb's version contains in-frame clones alone and is incomplete. The sample holds about 2 million clones, roughly 95% seen once. As defined, naive CD8 cells were CD45RO-negative and positively selected for CCR7, with terminally differentiated effector memory CD45RA+ cells excluded. This clonotype was sampled from a man aged 18 to 30 in good health. Sequences were obtained from naive CD8+ T cells sorted from blood. The V gene is TRBV7-9, the J gene TRBJ2-7; D unclear. Here the CDR3 DNA reads TGTGCCAGCAGCTTACGGTTAAACTACGAGCAGTACTTC. Its translation is CASSLRLNYEQYF.